This is a list of T cell receptor beta chains from one sample in a study of cytomegalovirus exposure and HLA in healthy donors. Generated by immunoSEQ multiplex PCR, the TCRdb table keeps only in-frame clones and is missing some. The top ten clones hold approximately 1% of a sample with more than 110,000 clones, approximately 79% of them seen once. Sequencing was done on a sample of PBMCs. Receptors originate from a young man in good health and CMV-seronegative. CDR3s leave out the opening cysteine and the closing phenylalanine or tryptophan. Only some rows state a clone size, as once, few, many or a class for expanded clones.

TRBV5-1	14	NA	ASSLKGGGLFYEQY
TRBV18	11	NA	ASSPGPGDEQF
TRBV2	13	NA	ASNYPGGGENGYT
TRBV5-1	13	few	ASLPSGGMNTEAF
TRBV30	12	NA	AWSPYRAGNTIY
TRBV2	13	NA	ASSPRTGVVYEQY
TRBV9	12	NA	ASSGRDIDYEQY
TRBV28	15	NA	ASSPGTAGWVNTEAF
TRBV4-3	14	NA	ASSQDRTGSNQPQH
TRBV6-5	12	NA	ASSYGSPGDTQY
TRBV4-3	13	NA	ASSQETGIRNEQF
TRBV9	12	NA	ASSPGDYYNEQF
TRBV18	14	NA	ASSPNRGARNQPQH
TRBV27	14	NA	ASSLLARAHNQPQH
TRBV5-1	12	NA	ASSLRDLNYGYT
TRBV12-2	15	once	ASRPERGAIYNSPLH
TRBV4-2	12	NA	ASSQDAGKNIQY
TRBV7-6	13	few	ASSLGGQGGTEAF
TRBV6-6	12	NA	ASSYSQGYQPQH
TRBV7-3	13	NA	ASSPLGGRGGEQF
TRBV6-5	11	few	ASSYGATDTQY
TRBV5-6	12	NA	ASSPLRTTGELF
TRBV15	15	NA	ATSRDLGGVGANVLT
TRBV4-2	13	NA	ASSQDISVPQPQH
TRBV11-1	14	NA	ASSFFTSGGTGELF
TRBV7-8	15	NA	ASSLGLAGAYLGGYT
TRBV7-2	14	NA	ASSPLPGQGYHEQY
TRBV2	13	NA	ASSEPGQGESPLH
TRBV6-5	12	NA	ASSWGQGGTEAF
TRBV2	12	NA	ASSEWGRATEAF
TRBV2	15	NA	ASRIATLGTKPSGYT
TRBV27	14	NA	ASSLFRQGIDTEAF
TRBV9	16	NA	ASSPLGRALSSYNEQF
TRBV4-2	14	NA	ASSQRSSGSYNEQF
TRBV6-5	14	NA	ASSYSVSGVGNTIY
TRBV27	14	NA	ASSRQGGYSNQPQH
TRBV25-1	12	few	ASSEVGTGDTQY
TRBV28	12	NA	ASRWDRYDYGYT
TRBV11-2	14	NA	ASSLVATGATDTQY
TRBV7-9	10	NA	ASSFQGDEQY
TRBV9	13	NA	ASSPVTGGAYGYT
TRBV7-6	15	NA	ASSLGRGEGVTDTQY
TRBV6-1	13	few	ASSDLYRGDNEQF
TRBV11-2	12	NA	ASSLGQGDYEQY
TRBV15	13	NA	ATSLRTGGGETQY
TRBV4-1	13	NA	ASSQGVGGRYEQY
TRBV28	11	NA	ASSSGNTGELF
TRBV6-5	13	few	ASTFLGQGQTEAF
TRBV5-1	14	few	ASSGLGRSPNTEAF
TRBV7-9	10	NA	SSSPGGETQY
TRBV5-6	13	NA	ASSFRQGLGNEQF
TRBV6-5	14	NA	ASSYMRGQGAPKAF
TRBV5-6	14	NA	ASSLAFSGVDEKLF
TRBV6-5	11	few	ASSRQSSYEQY
TRBV27	13	NA	ASSLGTGGNQPQH